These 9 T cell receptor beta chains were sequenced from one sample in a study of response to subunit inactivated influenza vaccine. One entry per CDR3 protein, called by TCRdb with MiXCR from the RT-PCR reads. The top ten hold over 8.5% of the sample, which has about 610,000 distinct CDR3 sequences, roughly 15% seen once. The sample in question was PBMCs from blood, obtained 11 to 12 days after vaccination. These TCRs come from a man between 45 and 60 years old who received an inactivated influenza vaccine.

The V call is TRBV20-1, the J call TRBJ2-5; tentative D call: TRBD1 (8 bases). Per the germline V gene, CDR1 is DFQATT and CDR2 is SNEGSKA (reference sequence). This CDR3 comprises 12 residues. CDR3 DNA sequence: TGCAGCGCGGACAGGGAGGGGGAGACCCAGTACTTC. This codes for CSADREGETQYF.

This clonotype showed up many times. The CDR3: CSASGTVPSYEQYF. The CDR3 nucleotides are TGCAGTGCGTCCGGGACGGTCCCCTCCTACGAGCAGTACTTC. This chain uses TRBV20-1 with TRBJ2-7, with D perhaps being TRBD1 or TRBD2 (5 bases each). Trimming shortened V by 6 bases and J by 0 bases, and 15 bases separated the two germline ends. The CDR3 spans 14 residues. Germline V gene sequence: CDR1 DFQATT, CDR2 SNEGSKA (reference sequence).

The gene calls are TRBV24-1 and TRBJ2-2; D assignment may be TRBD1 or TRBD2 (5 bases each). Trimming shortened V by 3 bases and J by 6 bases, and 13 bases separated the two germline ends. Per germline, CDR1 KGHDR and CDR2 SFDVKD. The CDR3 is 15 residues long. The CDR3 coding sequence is TGTGCCACCAGTGATGTGGGGGTTGATGCCGGGGAGCTGTTTTTT. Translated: CATSDVGVDAGELFF.

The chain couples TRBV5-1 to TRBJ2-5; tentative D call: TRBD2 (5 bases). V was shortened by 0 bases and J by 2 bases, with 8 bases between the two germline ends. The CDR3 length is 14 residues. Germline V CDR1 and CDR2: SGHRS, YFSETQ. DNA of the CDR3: TGCGCCAGCAGCTTGGAGCGGCCGCAAGAGACCCAGTACTTC. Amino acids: CASSLERPQETQYF.

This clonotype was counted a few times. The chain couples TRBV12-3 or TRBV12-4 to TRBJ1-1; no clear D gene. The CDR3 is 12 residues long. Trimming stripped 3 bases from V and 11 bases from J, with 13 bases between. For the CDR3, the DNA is TGTGCCAGCAGTTTTTCCGGACCGAAGGCTTTCTTT. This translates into CASSFSGPKAFF.

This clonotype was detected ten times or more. The chain's CDR3 is CASSERQKKYNEQFF. The CDR3 DNA sequence: TGTGCCAGCAGTGAACGCCAGAAAAAGTACAATGAGCAGTTCTTC. The chain recombines TRBV2 with TRBJ2-1; D uncertain. The V and J ends lost 2 bases and 4 bases respectively, with 12 bases between them. The length of the CDR3 is 15 residues. From germline, CDR1 is SNHLY and CDR2 FYNNEI.

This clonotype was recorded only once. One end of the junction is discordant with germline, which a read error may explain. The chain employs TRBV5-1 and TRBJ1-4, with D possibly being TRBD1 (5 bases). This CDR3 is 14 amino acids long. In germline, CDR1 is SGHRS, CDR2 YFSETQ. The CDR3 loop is CVSRWTTVNEKLFF. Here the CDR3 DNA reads TGCGTCAGCAGATGGACGACAGTTAATGAAAAACTGTTTTTT.

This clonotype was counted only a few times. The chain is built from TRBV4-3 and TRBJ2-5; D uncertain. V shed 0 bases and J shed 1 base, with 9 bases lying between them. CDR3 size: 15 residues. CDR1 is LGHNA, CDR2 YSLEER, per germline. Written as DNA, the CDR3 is TGCGCCAGCAGCCAAGATTTCTGGGGCCAAGAGACCCAGTACTTC. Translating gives CASSQDFWGQETQYF.

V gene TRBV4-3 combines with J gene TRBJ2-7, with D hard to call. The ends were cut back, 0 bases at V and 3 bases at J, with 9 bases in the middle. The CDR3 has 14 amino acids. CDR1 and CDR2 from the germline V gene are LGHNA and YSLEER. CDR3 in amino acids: CASSQDDQSYEQYF. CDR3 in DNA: TGCGCCAGCAGCCAAGACGACCAGAGCTACGAGCAGTACTTC.